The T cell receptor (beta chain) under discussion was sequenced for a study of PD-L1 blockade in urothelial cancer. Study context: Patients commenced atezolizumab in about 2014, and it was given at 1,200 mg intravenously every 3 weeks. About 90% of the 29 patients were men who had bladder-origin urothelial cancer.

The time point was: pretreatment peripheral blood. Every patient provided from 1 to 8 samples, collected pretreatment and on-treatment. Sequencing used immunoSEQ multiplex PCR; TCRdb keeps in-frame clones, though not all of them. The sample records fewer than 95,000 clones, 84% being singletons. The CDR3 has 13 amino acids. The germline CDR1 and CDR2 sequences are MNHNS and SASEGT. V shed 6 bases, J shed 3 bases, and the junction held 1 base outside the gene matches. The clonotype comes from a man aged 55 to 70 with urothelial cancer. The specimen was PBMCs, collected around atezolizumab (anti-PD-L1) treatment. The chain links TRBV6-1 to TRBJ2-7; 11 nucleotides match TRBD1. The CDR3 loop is CASSGTGGYEQYF. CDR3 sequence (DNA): TGTGCCAGCAGCGGGACAGGGGGCTACGAGCAGTACTTC.